This TCR beta chain derives from a study of blood T cell repertoires in COVID-19. Turning to the study itself: Donors in the United States, Italy and Spain gave samples during acute or convalescent COVID-19. In each case, the material was cDNA or gDNA derived from T cells, B-cell-depleted T cells, or PBMCs.

The CDR3 is 18 amino acids. Source study methods: Nucleated cell counts were estimated from reference gene primer amplification. The assay was immunoSEQ multiplex PCR, and TCRdb's table has in-frame clones only and misses some. V and J calls plus clone size are reproduced from that table; the DNA served to infer D and trimming. The sample has about 52,000 clones, roughly 86% seen once; the top ten hold roughly 10%. Specimen: peripheral blood. This chain uses TRBV21-1 with TRBJ2-7; TRBD2, the table's D call, was not compared with the DNA. TRBV21-1 is shown as a pseudogene. This TCR was recovered from an elderly man with active or convalescent COVID-19. The CDR3 protein is CASSKDRLGDCWSDEQYF. CDR3 nucleotides: TGTGCCAGCAGCAAAGATCGCCTGGGGGACTGTTGGTCCGACGAGCAGTACTTC.